This T cell receptor (beta chain) was sequenced during a study of blood T cell repertoires in COVID-19. Study details: Acute and convalescent COVID-19 specimens originated in the United States, Italy and Spain. T cells, B-cell-depleted T cells, or PBMCs provided the cDNA or gDNA that served as material.

Trimming left V 5 bases short and J 4 bases short, with 11 bases between. The CDR3 spans 13 residues. Per the germline V gene, CDR1 is LNHDA and CDR2 is SQIVND (reference sequence). Method: immunoSEQ multiplex PCR; TCRdb's copy keeps in-frame clones and lacks some. The sample carries about 120,000 clones, about 70% recorded once. The receptor comes from a woman aged 60-75 years with acute or convalescent COVID-19. The chain carries TRBV19 and TRBJ1-2, with TRBD1 as a possible D gene (5 bases). Sample: peripheral blood. As DNA, the CDR3 is TGTGCCAGTAGTCTACAGGAATTCTATGGCTACACCTTC. Protein product: CASSLQEFYGYTF.